The rows below give T cell receptor beta chains drawn from one sample of a study of T-cell reconstitution after alpha-beta-depleted transplantation in children. In TCRdb, the PCR reads were re-called with MiXCR into one record per CDR3 protein. This table holds 300,000 or so distinct CDR3 sequences, approximately 9.6% found once. The specimen comprised PBMCs from the stem cell graft donor, sampled from the stem cell graft. The source is a human donor who donated a stem cell graft to a child with SCID. Both conserved end residues are part of each CDR3. The D gene is left open where the match is weak. A clone size is listed for some rows: how often the clone was seen (once, few, many), or a class if it is expanded.

j_call | cdr3_length | v_call | d_call | clone_size | cdr3_aa | cdr3_nt
TRBJ1-2 | 16 | TRBV27 | TRBD1 | few | CASRPGTGNSYYGYTF | TGTGCCAGCAGGCCCGGGACAGGGAACTCTTACTATGGCTACACCTTC
TRBJ1-6 | 16 | TRBV5-1 | TRBD1 | many | CASSLEIGTGGSSLHF | TGCGCCAGCAGTCTCGAGATCGGGACAGGGGGATCATCCCTCCACTTT
TRBJ1-2 | 14 | TRBV13 | TRBD1 | NA | CASSPQGQTYGYTF | TGTGCCAGCAGCCCTCAGGGACAGACCTATGGCTACACCTTC
TRBJ2-6 | 18 | TRBV5-8 | TRBD2 | few | CASSLRLAGKSGANVLTF | TGTGCCAGCAGCTTGAGGCTAGCGGGGAAGTCTGGGGCCAACGTCCTGACTTTC
TRBJ1-3 | 17 | TRBV6-5 | NA | NA | CASSYSMGDLSGNTIYF | TGTGCCAGCAGTTACTCGATGGGGGATCTTTCTGGAAACACCATATATTTT
TRBJ2-1 | 15 | TRBV9 | TRBD1 | many | CASSVEGQEYNEQFF | TGTGCCAGCAGCGTAGAGGGACAGGAGTACAATGAGCAGTTCTTC
TRBJ2-3 | 14 | TRBV2 | NA | few | CASSDVGGDDTQYF | TGTGCCAGCAGTGATGTGGGCGGGGATGATACGCAGTATTTT
TRBJ1-5 | 16 | TRBV5-6 | TRBD1 | few | CASSPDRGNSNQPQHF | TGTGCCAGCAGCCCGGACAGGGGGAATAGCAATCAGCCCCAGCATTTT
TRBJ2-5 | 15 | TRBV10-3 | NA | many | CAISAGGQGQETQYF | TGTGCCATCAGTGCTGGGGGGCAAGGACAAGAGACCCAGTACTTC
TRBJ1-1 | 17 | TRBV12-3/TRBV12-4 | TRBD1 | few | CASSLRGTGESDTEAFF | TGTGCCAGCAGTTTAAGAGGGACAGGGGAAAGTGACACTGAAGCTTTCTTT
TRBJ2-7 | 13 | TRBV5-1 | NA | few | CASSLAGDHEQYF | TGCGCCAGCAGCTTGGCAGGGGACCACGAGCAGTACTTC